This TCR beta chain appears in the sequencing data of a study of blood T cell repertoires in COVID-19. Across the study: Donors in the United States, Italy and Spain gave samples during acute or convalescent COVID-19.

The authors' processing: It was from reference gene primer amplification that nucleated cell counts were estimated. Clones were read by immunoSEQ multiplex PCR, and TCRdb kept only the in-frame ones, dropping some. V and J calls and clone size are as listed in that table; D and trimming were resolved from the DNA. Among 250,000 to 350,000 clones, around 85% were seen once, and the ten largest hold over 1.1%. In Seattle, patients joined the study during active infection and were tracked longitudinally. Turning to this clone: Different DNA sequences within this sample yield the same CDR3.

V was shortened by 7 bases and J by 0 bases, with 10 bases between the two germline ends. This CDR3 has 14 residues. Germline-derived CDR1 and CDR2 are LNHDA and SQIVND (reference sequence). The TCR was taken from a human donor with COVID-19, enrolled during active disease. The donor label of this sample is uncertain. The chain recombines TRBV19 with TRBJ2-1, with D possibly matching TRBD1 (6 bases). The specimen sequenced was peripheral blood. DNA for the CDR3: TGTGCCAGTAACCCCAGGGGCTCCTACAATGAGCAGTTCTTC. Residues: CASNPRGSYNEQFF. Using reference TRBV19 and TRBJ2-1 for the parts outside the CDR3, the full variable domain is DGGITQSPKYLFRKEGQNVTLSCEQNLNHDAMYWYRQDPGQGLRLIYYSQIVNDFQKGDIAEGYSVSREKKESFPLTVTSAQKNPTAFYLCASNPRGSYNEQFFGPGTRLTVL.